The rows below give T cell receptor beta chains drawn from one sample of a study of T cells in Graves' hyperthyroidism and ophthalmopathy. MiXCR, run by TCRdb on the multiplex PCR reads, gives a single entry per CDR3 protein. Of about 400,000 distinct CDR3 sequences in the sample, more than 12% were seen once. Sequencing was carried out using blood. The receptor source for this set is a man aged 50 to 59 with Graves' ophthalmopathy. Each CDR3 is given with its conserved first and last residue. The D gene is left open where the match is weak. Rows give clone size only sometimes, using once, few, many, or a class for an expanded clone.

>TRBV20-1|-|many|TRBJ2-7
CSASQGPSSYEQYF
TGCAGTGCCTCGCAGGGCCCCAGCTCCTACGAGCAGTACTTC
>TRBV19|TRBD1|-|TRBJ1-1
CASRPQGNGEAFF
TGTGCCAGTAGACCACAGGGGAATGGTGAAGCTTTCTTT
>TRBV24-1|TRBD1|few|TRBJ2-1
CATSDPGVRQGAYNEQFF
TGTGCCACCAGTGACCCCGGGGTTCGACAGGGAGCCTACAATGAGCAGTTCTTC
>TRBV5-1|TRBD2|many|TRBJ2-3
CASSPSTSGEDTQYF
TGCGCCAGCAGCCCCTCGACTAGCGGAGAAGATACGCAGTATTTT
>TRBV3-1|-|once|TRBJ1-4
CASSQDAGAKLFF
TGTGCCAGCAGCCAAGATGCGGGGGCAAAACTGTTTTTC
>TRBV12-3/TRBV12-4|TRBD1|-|TRBJ1-5
CASSLTGGGGNQPQHF
TGTGCCAGCAGTTTGACAGGGGGAGGCGGCAATCAGCCCCAGCATTTT
>TRBV27|TRBD1|-|TRBJ2-2
CASKNRTGVSGELFF
TGTGCCAGCAAGAACCGGACAGGGGTTAGCGGGGAGCTGTTTTTT
>TRBV29-1|-|-|TRBJ1-1
CSVGQVMNTEAFF
TGCAGCGTTGGACAGGTGATGAACACTGAAGCTTTCTTT
>TRBV12-3/TRBV12-4|TRBD1|-|TRBJ1-4
CASRPGTGYEKLFF
TGTGCCAGCAGGCCCGGGACAGGGTATGAAAAACTGTTTTTT
>TRBV14|-|many|TRBJ2-5
CASSYRVGQETQYF
TGTGCCAGCAGCTACCGGGTGGGACAAGAGACCCAGTACTTC
>TRBV10-1|-|few|TRBJ2-5
CASSESGRVGTQYF
TGCGCCAGCAGTGAGTCGGGCCGGGTCGGGACCCAGTACTTC
>TRBV20-1|TRBD2|many|TRBJ2-1
CSAIAGLFNEQFF
TGCAGTGCTATAGCGGGACTCTTCAATGAGCAGTTCTTC
>TRBV5-6|-|few|TRBJ2-6
CASSLWGAGANVLTF
TGTGCCAGCAGCTTATGGGGCGCTGGGGCCAACGTCCTGACTTTC
>TRBV10-3|TRBD1|many|TRBJ1-1
CAISRQGMNTEAFF
TGTGCCATCAGTCGACAGGGGATGAACACTGAAGCTTTCTTT
>TRBV20-1|TRBD1|-|TRBJ1-5
CSAITGTVSNQPQHF
TGCAGTGCTATAACTGGGACAGTTAGCAATCAGCCCCAGCATTTT
>TRBV28|-|-|TRBJ2-4
CASSHDAKNIQYF
TGTGCCAGCAGTCACGACGCCAAAAACATTCAGTACTTC
>TRBV28|-|many|TRBJ1-5
CASSLSGRQLNQPQHF
TGTGCCAGCAGTTTATCAGGTCGACAGCTAAATCAGCCCCAGCATTTT
>TRBV20-1|-|many|TRBJ1-2
CSASIEDYGYTF
TGCAGTGCTAGCATAGAGGACTATGGCTACACCTTC
>TRBV19|TRBD2|few|TRBJ2-7
CASSTRFSGRNYEQYF
TGTGCCAGTAGTACCCGGTTTAGCGGGAGGAACTACGAGCAGTACTTC
>TRBV20-1|-|-|TRBJ1-2
CSAKSLVQYGYTF
TGCAGTGCTAAGTCACTGGTCCAATATGGCTACACCTTC
>TRBV7-2|TRBD2|-|TRBJ2-3
CASSHRTSESLSYF
TGTGCCAGCAGCCATAGGACTAGCGAGAGTCTCTCGTATTTT
>TRBV27|-|-|TRBJ2-3
CASSLVATPDTQYF
TGTGCCAGCAGTTTAGTCGCGACCCCAGATACGCAGTATTTT
>TRBV25-1|TRBD1|few|TRBJ2-2
CASSRPTGPTGELFF
TGTGCCAGCAGTCGTCCGACAGGGCCGACCGGGGAGCTGTTTTTT
>TRBV29-1|TRBD1|-|TRBJ1-5
CSVALDRERGQPQHF
TGCAGCGTTGCCCTAGACAGGGAAAGGGGCCAGCCCCAGCATTTT
>TRBV19|-|-|TRBJ1-1
CASSIGNTEAFF
TGTGCCAGTAGTATAGGAAACACTGAAGCTTTCTTT
>TRBV20-1|-|many|TRBJ2-7
CSAVGGRSSYEQYF
TGCAGTGCCGTGGGCGGGCGGAGCTCCTACGAGCAGTACTTC
>TRBV7-2|-|many|TRBJ2-3
CASSSQGTSSTDTQYF
TGTGCCAGCAGCTCCCAGGGGACGTCTAGCACAGATACGCAGTATTTT
>TRBV6-1|-|once|TRBJ2-2
CASIRSNTGELFF
TGTGCCAGCATCCGTTCGAACACCGGGGAGCTGTTTTTT
>TRBV15|-|-|TRBJ1-5
CATSRVLNQPQHF
TGTGCCACCAGCAGAGTCCTCAATCAGCCCCAGCATTTT
>TRBV3-1|TRBD2|many|TRBJ2-5
CASSQVKREGLETQYF
TGTGCCAGCAGCCAAGTTAAGCGGGAGGGCCTGGAGACCCAGTACTTC
>TRBV30|-|few|TRBJ2-7
CAWRFDIQTYEQYF
TGTGCCTGGAGATTCGACATCCAGACCTACGAGCAGTACTTC
>TRBV20-1|-|few|TRBJ2-3
CSARDSGRISTDTQYF
TGCAGTGCTAGAGATAGCGGAAGAATAAGCACAGATACGCAGTATTTT
>TRBV20-1|-|many|TRBJ2-5
CSARDWPQETQYF
TGCAGTGCTAGAGATTGGCCTCAAGAGACCCAGTACTTC
>TRBV9|-|many|TRBJ2-1
CASSPLGGGSYNEQFF
TGTGCCAGCAGCCCCCTCGGGGGCGGATCCTACAATGAGCAGTTCTTC
>TRBV11-2|-|-|TRBJ2-1
CASSLALGLPGGEQFF
TGTGCCAGCAGCTTAGCCTTAGGGCTACCAGGCGGTGAGCAGTTCTTC
>TRBV10-3|TRBD1|few|TRBJ2-5
CAISEGGRDLAETQYF
TGTGCCATCAGTGAAGGGGGCAGGGACCTGGCGGAGACCCAGTACTTC
>TRBV6-1|TRBD2|-|TRBJ2-3
CASTSTSGISTDTQYF
TGTGCCAGCACCTCGACTAGCGGGATCAGCACAGATACGCAGTATTTT
>TRBV20-1|TRBD2|many|TRBJ2-1
CSRLGAGGPEDEQFF
TGCAGTCGGCTCGGAGCGGGAGGGCCGGAGGATGAGCAGTTCTTC
>TRBV6-1|-|many|TRBJ2-1
CASTAKPYNEQFF
TGTGCCAGCACCGCAAAACCCTACAATGAGCAGTTCTTC
>TRBV5-1|TRBD1|many|TRBJ2-2
CAISDRALNTGELFF
TGCGCCATTTCAGACAGGGCCCTGAACACCGGGGAGCTGTTTTTT
>TRBV7-9|TRBD2|-|TRBJ2-1
CASSPRSGSDNEQFF
TGTGCCAGCAGCCCCCGGAGCGGGAGTGACAATGAGCAGTTCTTC
>TRBV19|-|many|TRBJ1-5
CASSISDRNQPQHF
TGTGCCAGTAGTATATCAGACCGCAATCAGCCCCAGCATTTT
>TRBV24-1|-|-|TRBJ2-4
CATSDRSGDGLAKNIQYF
TGTGCCACCAGTGATCGCTCGGGGGACGGATTAGCCAAAAACATTCAGTACTTC
>TRBV19|-|-|TRBJ2-7
CASSRDPSSYEQYF
TGTGCCAGTAGTAGGGACCCGAGCTCCTACGAGCAGTACTTC